The 25 T cell receptor beta chains presented below share a single source sample, sequenced in a study of T cell repertoires in cytomegalovirus infection. TCRdb re-analysed the reads in MiXCR, keeping a single row per CDR3 protein. The profile covers 150,000 to 200,000 distinct CDR3 sequences, with over 15% appearing a single time and 18% taken by the ten largest. Specimen: CD8+ T cells from PBMCs. The receptors shown here come from a human donor in good health (CMV status not recorded). Some clones in this sample may be carry-over from other donors' samples.

V and J are TRBV6-2 or TRBV6-3 and TRBJ2-7; D is undetermined. The CDR3 is 15 amino acids. The ends were cut back, 0 bases at V and 6 bases at J, with 15 bases in the middle. Germline V gene data show CDR1 as MNHEY and CDR2 as SVGEGT. This CDR3 is CASSYSNSRLGEQYF. The CDR3 bases are TGTGCCAGCAGTTACTCGAACTCTCGGCTCGGCGAGCAGTACTTC.

This clonotype was recorded at least ten times. The chain couples TRBV7-3 to TRBJ2-1, with D hard to call. The V gene's germline CDR1 is SGHTA and CDR2 FQGTGA. V lost 4 bases, J lost 5 bases, and 9 bases lay in between. This CDR3 comprises 13 residues. CDR3 sequence reads: CASSSATNNEQFF. For the CDR3, the DNA is TGTGCCAGCAGCTCGGCAACAAACAATGAGCAGTTCTTC.

This chain links TRBV27 with TRBJ2-7; D perhaps matches TRBD1 (6 bases). Germline V gene lookup returns CDR1 MNHEY and CDR2 SMNVEV (reference sequence). The CDR3 covers 13 residues. Trimming removed 8 bases from V and 7 bases from J, with 18 bases in between. The CDR3 sequence: CASRPNVQGEQYF. The DNA of the CDR3 is TGTGCCAGCCGCCCTAACGTCCAGGGGGAGCAGTACTTC.

The CDR3 DNA follows: TGTGCCAGCAGCTTGGACTGGACCCAAGAGACCCAGTACTTC. Protein: CASSLDWTQETQYF. The chain employs TRBV11-2 and TRBJ2-5; possibly TRBD2 for D (5 bases). Germline CDR1 SGHAT, CDR2 FQNNGV. CDR3 length equals 14 residues. V shed 3 bases and J shed 1 base, with 9 bases lying between them.

The rearrangement uses TRBV12-3 or TRBV12-4 and TRBJ2-1; D gene unclear. The ends were cut back, 3 bases at V and 1 base at J, with 10 bases in the middle. This CDR3 spans 15 amino acids. The CDR3 nucleotides are TGTGCCAGCAGTTTTCCCCCCCTTTCCTACAATGAGCAGTTCTTC. Its protein is CASSFPPLSYNEQFF.

CDR3 in amino acids: CASSLDGTSGASVTDTQYF. The CDR3 DNA is TGTGCCAGCAGCCTAGACGGGACTAGCGGGGCGTCTGTCACAGATACGCAGTATTTT. V gene TRBV7-9 combines with J gene TRBJ2-3; 13 bases are shared with TRBD2. The CDR3 consists of 19 residues. V gave up 5 bases and J gave up 2 bases; unmatched junction bases: 13. Germline V gene data show CDR1 as SEHNR and CDR2 as FQNEAQ (reference sequence).

The sample holds a few counts of this clonotype. This chain joins TRBV7-9 and TRBJ1-5; tentatively, D is TRBD1 (5 bases). V was pared by 5 bases and J by 0 bases, with 17 bases between. CDR3 size: 17 residues. Germline CDR1 reads SEHNR; CDR2 reads FQNEAQ (reference sequence). CDR3 region: CASSTTDGGGSNQPQHF. Here the CDR3 DNA reads TGTGCCAGCAGCACGACAGACGGCGGGGGTAGCAATCAGCCCCAGCATTTT.

In this sample, this clonotype turned up a few times. The V and J genes are TRBV15 and TRBJ2-1; no clear D. Per the germline V gene, CDR1 is LNHNV and CDR2 is YYDKDF (reference sequence). The CDR3 is 13 amino acids. V shed 3 bases and J shed 9 bases, with 12 bases lying between them. CDR3: CATSSRVEGEQFF. CDR3 DNA: TGTGCCACCAGCAGCCGGGTCGAAGGTGAGCAGTTCTTC.

The CDR3 DNA follows: TGTGCCAGCAGCGCTCGGGAAAAACTGTTTTTT. Encoded protein: CASSAREKLFF. The rearrangement uses TRBV9 and TRBJ1-4; D is uncertain. The length of the CDR3 is 11 residues. V lost 3 bases, J lost 8 bases, and 5 bases lay in between. Germline V gene sequence: CDR1 SGDLS, CDR2 YYNGEE.

This clonotype was seen repeatedly, ten times or more. This chain links TRBV7-8 with TRBJ2-7, with 8 bases identical to TRBD1. The germline CDR1 and CDR2 sequences are SGHVS and FQNEAQ. V shed 2 bases and J 2 bases; nucleotides not matched to a gene: 5. CDR3 length equals 15 residues. The CDR3 coding sequence is TGTGCCAGCAGCTTAAGGGGACAGGTTGCCTACGAGCAGTACTTC. This translates into CASSLRGQVAYEQYF.

This clonotype was found a few times. The CDR3 loop reads CSVEDRGGPLFGYTF. CDR3 in DNA: TGCAGCGTTGAAGATCGGGGGGGACCCCTTTTCGGCTACACCTTC. The chain combines TRBV29-1 with TRBJ1-2, with D maybe TRBD1 (5 bases). Germline CDR1 reads SQVTM; CDR2 reads ANQGSEA. V shed 0 bases and J shed 8 bases, with 19 bases lying between them. This CDR3 is built from 15 residues.

The chain employs TRBV5-4 and TRBJ1-4; D ambiguous. The CDR3 consists of 13 residues. Trimming removed 4 bases from V and 7 bases from J, with 11 bases in between. Germline V CDR1 and CDR2: SGHNT, YYREEE (reference sequence). Here the CDR3 DNA reads TGTGCCAGCAGCCTAAGACCCCGTGAAAAACTGTTTTTT. Its translation: CASSLRPREKLFF.

The V and J genes are TRBV28 and TRBJ2-7; 12 nucleotides line up with TRBD2. The CDR3 runs 19 residues. The germline V gene has CDR1 MDHEN and CDR2 SYDVKM. Trimming cost V 5 bases and J 4 bases; bases outside gene matches: 18. The CDR3 loop reads CASSPRLAGVGNWVYEQYF. In DNA, the CDR3 is TGTGCCAGCAGTCCACGACTAGCGGGAGTAGGAAATTGGGTTTACGAGCAGTACTTC.

The rearrangement links TRBV11-2 to TRBJ1-5; 7 bases are a match to TRBD1. This CDR3 is 14 amino acids long. V lost 4 bases and J lost 7; bases outside the gene matches: 7. CDR1 and CDR2 (germline): SGHAT, FQNNGV. CDR3 amino acids: CASSSGQGGQPQHF. CDR3 DNA: TGTGCCAGCAGCTCGGGGCAGGGGGGCCAGCCCCAGCATTTT.

This clonotype has a handful of counts. This chain uses TRBV7-2 with TRBJ2-7, with 11 bases fitting TRBD2. The junction had 3 bases not matched to a gene; V was cut back by 5 bases and J by 3 bases. This CDR3 spans 14 amino acids. CDR1 is SGHTA, CDR2 FQGNSA, per germline. The CDR3 loop is CASSPGLAVYEQYF. The CDR3 DNA reads as TGTGCCAGCAGCCCGGGACTAGCGGTCTACGAGCAGTACTTC.

There are a few counts of this clonotype. The chain joins TRBV7-2 to TRBJ1-5; 9 nucleotides align to TRBD1. J lost 6 bases, V lost 5 bases, and 8 bases had no gene match. CDR1 is SGHTA, CDR2 FQGNSA, per germline. The length of the CDR3 is 15 residues. CDR3 residues: CASSTTGGAGQPQHF. CDR3 sequence (DNA): TGTGCCAGCAGCACAACAGGGGGCGCGGGTCAGCCCCAGCATTTT.

The CDR3 DNA follows: TGCGCCAGCAGCCAAAAAGGGCAGAATGAGCAGTTCTTC. This sequence encodes CASSQKGQNEQFF. V gene TRBV4-3 combines with J gene TRBJ2-1, with D hard to call. The V end was cut by 2 bases, the J end by 7 bases, with 9 bases between. CDR1 and CDR2 from the germline V gene are LGHNA and YSLEER. This CDR3 has 13 amino acids.

The V and J genes are TRBV29-1 and TRBJ2-2; TRBD2 matches 10 bases. After removal of 5 bases from V and 6 bases from J, the junction contained 3 bases not matched to a gene. In germline, CDR1 is SQVTM, CDR2 ANQGSEA. This CDR3 is 13 amino acids long. In DNA, the CDR3 is TGCAGCGTTCTCAGCGGGAGGGCCGGGGAGCTGTTTTTT. This gives the protein CSVLSGRAGELFF.

This chain joins TRBV4-1 and TRBJ2-4, with 7 positions matching TRBD1. Trimming removed 1 base from V and 5 bases from J; junction bases left unmatched: 8. Germline-derived CDR1 and CDR2 are MGHRA and YSYEKL. This CDR3 has 16 amino acids. CDR3 sequence: CASSQGIAGTENIQYF. The CDR3 DNA reads as TGCGCCAGCAGCCAAGGAATAGCCGGGACAGAAAACATTCAGTACTTC.

This clonotype was observed a few times. This rearrangement joins TRBV9 to TRBJ2-2; D is possibly TRBD2 (6 bases). The CDR3 loop spans 15 amino acids. CDR1 and CDR2 (germline): SGDLS, YYNGEE. Trimming pared 0 bases from V and 3 bases from J, leaving 9 bases between. In nucleotides, the CDR3 is TGTGCCAGCAGCGTAGACGGGAGAGACACCGGGGAGCTGTTTTTT. Translation gives CASSVDGRDTGELFF.

This chain connects TRBV29-1 to TRBJ2-3, with 7 positions matching TRBD2. The CDR3 extends over 13 amino acids. V shed 4 bases and J 4 bases; nucleotides not matched to a gene: 5. Germline V gene lookup returns CDR1 SQVTM and CDR2 ANQGSEA. The CDR3 DNA follows: TGCAGCGTTGCTTTTGCGGGAGCAGATACGCAGTATTTT. It specifies CSVAFAGADTQYF.

This clonotype was observed many times. The chain links TRBV7-2 to TRBJ1-1; D perhaps matches TRBD1 (5 bases). Trimming left V 1 base short and J 0 bases short, with 12 bases between. CDR3 length equals 16 residues. Germline assignment: CDR1 SGHTA and CDR2 FQGNSA. This CDR3 reads CASSLGRAGMNTEAFF. The CDR3 nucleotides read TGTGCCAGCAGCTTAGGTAGAGCAGGGATGAACACTGAAGCTTTCTTT.

This chain joins TRBV2 and TRBJ2-5, with 12 bases aligning to TRBD2. The length of the CDR3 is 15 residues. Germline V CDR1 and CDR2: SNHLY, FYNNEI. V shed 6 bases, J shed 1 base, and the junction held 3 bases outside the gene matches. Here the CDR3 reads CASSPSGRAQETQYF. DNA for the CDR3: TGTGCCAGCAGCCCTAGCGGGAGGGCCCAAGAGACCCAGTACTTC.

J is TRBJ2-5 and V is TRBV6-1; D might be TRBD1 (6 bases). Germline values: CDR1 MNHNS, CDR2 SASEGT. The CDR3 has 16 amino acids. V lost 5 bases to trimming and J lost 4 bases, with 20 bases between them. CDR3 loop: CASSTLTGEVVETQYF. In nucleotides, the CDR3 is TGTGCCAGCAGTACCCTGACAGGAGAGGTGGTAGAGACCCAGTACTTC.

The chain has TRBV7-8 and TRBJ1-1, with no clear D. Trimming took off 4 bases at V and 0 bases at J, with 12 bases between the two ends. The germline V gene encodes CDR1 SGHVS and CDR2 FQNEAQ. The CDR3 is 15 amino acids. The CDR3 DNA reads TGTGCCAGCAGCTCCTACGCGAAAATGAACACTGAAGCTTTCTTT. Protein product: CASSSYAKMNTEAFF. The full variable domain, rest sourced from reference TRBV7-8 and TRBJ1-1, is GAGVSQSPRYKVAKRGQDVALRCDPISGHVSLFWYQQALGQGPEFLTYFQNEAQLDKSGLPSDRFFAERPEGSVSTLKIQRTQQEDSAVYLCASSSYAKMNTEAFFGQGTRLTVV.